This T cell receptor (beta chain) derives from a study of identical twins. This clonotype was seen a handful of times. Trimming removed 6 bases from V and 2 bases from J; junction bases left unmatched: 4. This CDR3 comprises 15 residues. Germline loops: CDR1 LNHDA, CDR2 SQIVND (reference sequence). TCRdb used MiXCR to reprocess the 5' RACE reads, holding one entry per CDR3 protein. There are 450,000 to 500,000 distinct CDR3 sequences in the sample; roughly an eighth occur only once, and approximately 1% lies in the top ten. These sequences were also reported in another study, on yellow fever vaccine responses in identical twins.

The TCR was taken from a woman in her late teens or twenties in good health. The material sequenced was CD4+ T cells sorted from blood. This chain uses TRBV19 with TRBJ2-3; 11 bases align to TRBD2. The CDR3 DNA reads TGTGCCAGTAGGGGGACTAGCGGATACACAGATACGCAGTATTTT. This codes for CASRGTSGYTDTQYF. Drawing the rest from reference TRBV19 and TRBJ2-3, the complete variable domain is DGGITQSPKYLFRKEGQNVTLSCEQNLNHDAMYWYRQDPGQGLRLIYYSQIVNDFQKGDIAEGYSVSREKKESFPLTVTSAQKNPTAFYLCASRGTSGYTDTQYFGPGTRLTVL.